Listed here are 24 T cell receptor beta chains from one sample, sequenced in a study of blood T cell repertoires in COVID-19 (dated by TCRdb to about 2020). The library was prepared using the immunoSEQ multiplex PCR assay. TCRdb took over this immuneACCESS table, retaining in-frame rearrangements with V and J assigned. Such tables are incomplete; in checked studies, under half of the missing clones stem from an unresolved V gene, and the remainder is unexplained. For this sample the table gives under 300,000 clones, of which 80% to 90% were detected only once. The top ten hold 3% to 3.5% of the sample. Source material: PBMCs or T cells enriched from blood (not recorded which). These receptors were taken from a woman aged 40 to 55 who had been exposed to COVID-19.

This chain connects TRBV24-1 to TRBJ2-4; 8 bases fit TRBD1. The CDR3 extends over 15 amino acids. Trimming at V came to 0 bases and at J to 8 bases, leaving 5 bases not matched to a gene. CDR1 and CDR2 from the germline V gene are KGHDR and SFDVKD. CDR3 residues: CATSDLGETGDIQYF. The CDR3 bases are TGTGCCACCAGTGATTTGGGGGAGACAGGGGACATTCAGTACTTC.

Turning to this clone: One end of the junction does not line up with germline, which may come from a read error. The same CDR3 is also encoded by other DNA sequences in this sample. The chain links TRBV5-1 to TRBJ2-3, with TRBD2 matching 9 bases. The CDR3 covers 16 residues. Per germline, CDR1 SGHRS and CDR2 YFSETQ. CDR3 region: CASSPTLAGGTDTQYF. The CDR3 bases are TGTGCCAGCAGCCCGACCTTAGCGGGAGGCACAGATACGCAGTATTTT. Combining the CDR3 with reference TRBV5-1 and TRBJ2-3 gives the whole variable domain KAGVTQTPRYLIKTRGQQVTLSCSPISGHRSVSWYQQTPGQGLQFLFEYFSETQRNKGNFPGRFSGRQFSNSRSEMNVSTLELGDSALYLCASSPTLAGGTDTQYFGPGTRLTVL.

This clone is a singleton in its sample. The chain couples TRBV6-2 or TRBV6-3 to TRBJ2-1; D is perhaps TRBD1 (5 bases). Trimming left V 5 bases short and J 8 bases short, with 10 bases between. Germline V gives CDR1 MNHEY, CDR2 SVGEGT. The CDR3 consists of 12 residues. CDR3 in amino acids: CASSRGFDEQFF. The CDR3 region has the DNA TGTGCCAGCAGTAGGGGTTTTGATGAGCAGTTCTTC.

The chain combines TRBV7-2 with TRBJ1-3; D may be TRBD1 (6 bases). V lost 2 bases, J lost 4 bases, and 15 bases lay in between. Per germline, CDR1 SGHTA and CDR2 FQGNSA. This CDR3 is 16 amino acids long. The CDR3 sequence: CASSLFQGTPGNTIYF. The CDR3 DNA sequence: TGTGCCAGCAGCTTATTCCAGGGGACCCCGGGAAACACCATATATTTT.

V usage is TRBV14 and J usage is TRBJ2-1; no clear D gene. The CDR3 contains 12 residues. Germline CDR1 and CDR2: SGHDN and FVKESK. Deletions cut 2 bases from V and 9 bases from J, with 8 bases between. For the CDR3, the DNA is TGTGCCAGCAGCCAACCTCCCGGTGAGCAGTTCTTC. It is translated as CASSQPPGEQFF. Full variable domain (missing parts from reference TRBV14 and TRBJ2-1): EAGVTQFPSHSVIEKGQTVTLRCDPISGHDNLYWYRRVMGKEIKFLLHFVKESKQDESGMPNNRFLAERTGGTYSTLKVQPAELEDSGVYFCASSQPPGEQFFGPGTRLTVL.

This clone has only a few counts. The V gene is TRBV25-1, the J gene TRBJ1-6; 7 nucleotides match TRBD1. CDR3 size: 13 residues. V lost 7 bases, J lost 8 bases, and 5 bases stayed unmatched. Germline V lookup: CDR1 MGHDK, CDR2 SYGVNS. The CDR3 protein is CASTDRADSPLHF. CDR3 nucleotide sequence: TGTGCCAGCACCGACAGGGCCGATTCACCCCTCCACTTT.

The V gene is TRBV7-9, the J gene TRBJ2-1; possibly TRBD1 for D (5 bases). This CDR3 comprises 12 residues. V was cut by 5 bases and J by 6 bases, with 8 bases left in between. Germline assignment: CDR1 SEHNR and CDR2 FQNEAQ (reference sequence). The CDR3 region is CASSPQGNEQFF. DNA of the CDR3: TGTGCCAGCAGCCCGCAGGGCAATGAGCAGTTCTTC.

The gene calls are TRBV7-6 and TRBJ1-1, with TRBD1 matching 12 bases. Trimming cost V 5 bases and J 6 bases; bases outside gene matches: 10. The germline gives CDR1 SGHVS, CDR2 FNYEAQ. This CDR3 contains 16 residues. CDR3 sequence: CASSLVPGQGASEAFF. The CDR3, as DNA: TGTGCCAGCAGCCTCGTCCCGGGACAGGGGGCCTCTGAAGCTTTCTTT.

This clone was picked up one time. V and J are TRBV6-1 and TRBJ2-1; D call uncertain. CDR1 is MNHNS, CDR2 SASEGT, per germline. The CDR3 totals 11 residues. V lost 1 base and J 9 bases, leaving 4 bases between the germline ends. CDR3: CASSEGPEQFF. CDR3 sequence (DNA): TGTGCCAGCAGTGAAGGGCCTGAGCAGTTCTTC.

The chain combines TRBV28 with TRBJ1-5; D not resolved. The V gene's germline CDR1 is MDHEN and CDR2 SYDVKM. This CDR3 is 16 amino acids long. V dropped 3 bases and J dropped 3 bases, with 15 bases sitting between them. For the CDR3, the DNA is TGTGCCAGCAGTTTCCTAGCCAGGCGGTACAATCAGCCCCAGCATTTT. It translates to CASSFLARRYNQPQHF. Full variable domain (rest looked up from reference TRBV28 and TRBJ1-5): DVKVTQSSRYLVKRTGEKVFLECVQDMDHENMFWYRQDPGLGLRLIYFSYDVKMKEKGDIPEGYSVSREKKERFSLILESASTNQTSMYLCASSFLARRYNQPQHFGDGTRLSIL.

The chain recombines TRBV7-3 with TRBJ2-1; D is uncertain. CDR1 is SGHTA and CDR2 is FQGTGA in the germline V gene. The CDR3 is made up of 12 amino acids. V was clipped by 0 bases and J by 15 bases, with 12 bases between them. The CDR3, as DNA: TGTGCCAGCAGCTTAACCGGTAGCTCTGTGTTCTTC. This gives the protein CASSLTGSSVFF.

The genes are TRBV27 and TRBJ1-4; D is unclear. V was shortened by 6 bases and J by 2 bases, with 4 bases between the two germline ends. Germline-derived CDR1 and CDR2 are MNHEY and SMNVEV (reference sequence). The CDR3 extends over 12 amino acids. CDR3 sequence (DNA): TGTGCCAGCAGGTCTACTAATGAAAAACTGTTTTTT. It codes for CASRSTNEKLFF.

The chain couples TRBV28 to TRBJ1-1; 8 positions agree with TRBD1. V lost 6 bases, J lost 7 bases, and 7 bases stayed unmatched. The CDR3 extends over 13 amino acids. Germline V CDR1 and CDR2: MDHEN, SYDVKM. CDR3 in DNA: TGTGCCAGCAGGAGACCGGGACAGGATGAAGCTTTCTTT. Residues: CASRRPGQDEAFF.

The rearrangement uses TRBV7-2 and TRBJ2-3; TRBD2 matches at 10 bases. Trimming cost V 5 bases and J 1 base; bases outside gene matches: 9. Per the germline V gene, CDR1 is SGHTA and CDR2 is FQGNSA. The CDR3 length is 17 residues. The CDR3 is CASSTRLAGSGTDTQYF. In nucleotides, the CDR3 is TGTGCCAGCAGCACGAGACTAGCGGGCAGTGGCACAGATACGCAGTATTTT.

As for this clone: Other DNA sequences within the sample encode an identical CDR3. V gene TRBV7-9 combines with J gene TRBJ1-3, with a possible D match to TRBD1 (6 bases). Germline-derived CDR1 and CDR2 are SEHNR and FQNEAQ (reference sequence). The CDR3 is 12 residues long. V lost 5 bases, J lost 7 bases, and 9 bases lay in between. This CDR3 reads CASSPQGNTIYF. The DNA for the CDR3 is TGTGCCAGCAGCCCCCAGGGGAACACCATATATTTT.

The genes are TRBV28 and TRBJ1-1; D may be TRBD1 (6 bases). The V gene's germline CDR1 is MDHEN and CDR2 SYDVKM. Trimming pared 5 bases from V and 0 bases from J, leaving 13 bases between. The length of the CDR3 is 15 residues. The CDR3 protein is CASSPRTAMNTEAFF. The CDR3 DNA follows: TGTGCCAGCAGTCCTCGGACAGCGATGAACACTGAAGCTTTCTTT.

Only one count was recorded for this clone. V usage is TRBV4-1 and J usage is TRBJ1-5; D is unclear. There are 13 residues in the CDR3. Germline V gene data show CDR1 as MGHRA and CDR2 as YSYEKL. Deletions cut 0 bases from V and 5 bases from J, with 5 bases between. The CDR3 spells CASSQDPDQPQHF. CDR3 nucleotides: TGCGCCAGCAGCCAAGACCCCGATCAGCCCCAGCATTTT.

This chain links TRBV5-1 with TRBJ2-5; no firm D call. Germline V gene data show CDR1 as SGHRS and CDR2 as YFSETQ. This CDR3 region has 15 residues. V was pared by 1 base and J by 0 bases, with 10 bases between. In nucleotides, the CDR3 is TGCGCCAGCAGCTTGCCCCTCAGGAACCAAGAGACCCAGTACTTC. It is translated as CASSLPLRNQETQYF.

The genes are TRBV19 and TRBJ2-4; 9 positions agree with TRBD1. Trimming cost V 3 bases and J 0 bases; bases outside gene matches: 18. This CDR3 spans 21 amino acids. Germline-derived CDR1 and CDR2 are LNHDA and SQIVND (reference sequence). The CDR3 DNA reads TGTGCCAGTAGTATCCTGAGTGTCGTGACAGGGGGTGACCTAGCCAAAAACATTCAGTACTTC. This encodes CASSILSVVTGGDLAKNIQYF.

The V call is TRBV5-1, the J call TRBJ2-5; 9 bases line up with TRBD1. CDR3 length equals 15 residues. Trimming took 3 bases from V and 1 from J; bases not matched to a gene: 4. Germline V gives CDR1 SGHRS, CDR2 YFSETQ. The CDR3 sequence is CASSSYRGPQETQYF. In DNA, the CDR3 is TGCGCCAGCAGCTCGTACAGGGGGCCCCAAGAGACCCAGTACTTC.

This clone was observed many times. CDR3 nucleotide sequence: TGTGCCAGCAGTGTTCTCGGTGTGGAGACCCAGTACTTC. Protein product: CASSVLGVETQYF. This chain links TRBV2 with TRBJ2-5; D is uncertain. The CDR3 is 13 residues long. Germline CDR1 reads SNHLY; CDR2 reads FYNNEI. Deletions cut 4 bases from V and 5 bases from J, with 11 bases between.

The chain uses TRBV21-1 and TRBJ2-3; the table calls TRBD1, which could not be checked here. TRBV21-1 is classified as a pseudogene. This CDR3 comprises 16 residues. The CDR3 coding sequence is TGTGCCAGCAGCAAAGCAAGGGGGCATTTCGCAGATACGCAGTATTTT. It is translated as CASSKARGHFADTQYF.

This chain links TRBV30 with TRBJ1-1; weak D call: TRBD1 (5 bases). The CDR3 covers 13 residues. V was clipped by 2 bases and J by 1 base, with 8 bases between them. Germline loops: CDR1 GTSNPN, CDR2 SVGIG (reference sequence). The CDR3 DNA follows: TGTGCCTGGAGTCACGGGGGGAACACTGAAGCTTTCTTT. It encodes CAWSHGGNTEAFF.

V gene TRBV18 combines with J gene TRBJ2-7, with TRBD1 as a possible D gene (6 bases). V dropped 4 bases and J dropped 7 bases, with 14 bases sitting between them. The CDR3 spans 13 residues. Per germline, CDR1 KGHSH and CDR2 LQKENI. The CDR3 DNA reads as TGTGCCAGCTCACGCGACAGGTCGGGGGAGCAGTACTTC. As protein: CASSRDRSGEQYF.